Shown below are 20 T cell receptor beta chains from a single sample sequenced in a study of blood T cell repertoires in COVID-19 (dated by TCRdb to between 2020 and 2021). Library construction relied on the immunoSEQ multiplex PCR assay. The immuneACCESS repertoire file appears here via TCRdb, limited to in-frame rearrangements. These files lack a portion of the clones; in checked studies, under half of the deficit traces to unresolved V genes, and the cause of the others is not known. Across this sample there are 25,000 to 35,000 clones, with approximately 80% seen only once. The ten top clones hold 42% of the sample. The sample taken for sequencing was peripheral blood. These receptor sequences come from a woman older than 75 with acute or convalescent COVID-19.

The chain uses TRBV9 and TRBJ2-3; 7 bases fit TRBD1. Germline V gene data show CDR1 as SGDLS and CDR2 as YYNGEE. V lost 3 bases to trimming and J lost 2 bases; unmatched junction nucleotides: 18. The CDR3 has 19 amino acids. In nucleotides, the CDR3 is TGTGCCAGCAGCGGAAATCCCGACAGGGACCCCTTGCCCACAGATACGCAGTATTTT. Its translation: CASSGNPDRDPLPTDTQYF.

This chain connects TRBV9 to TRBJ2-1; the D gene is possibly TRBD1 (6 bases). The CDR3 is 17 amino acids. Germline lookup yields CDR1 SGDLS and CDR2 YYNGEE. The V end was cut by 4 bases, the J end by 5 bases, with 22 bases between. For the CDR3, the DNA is TGTGCCAGCAGCTCCAACAAGGGGACATCCAACAACAATGAGCAGTTCTTC. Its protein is CASSSNKGTSNNNEQFF.

CDR3 in amino acids: CASSPSWGQPQHF. The CDR3 nucleotides are TGTGCCAGCAGCCCAAGTTGGGGCCAGCCCCAGCATTTT. The chain is built from TRBV7-2 and TRBJ1-5; tentative D call: TRBD1 (5 bases). Trimming shortened V by 5 bases and J by 7 bases, and 12 bases separated the two germline ends. Germline loops: CDR1 SGHTA, CDR2 FQGNSA. The CDR3 sequence is 13 residues long.

CDR3 in amino acids: CASSEGQGSENEQFF. CDR3 DNA sequence: TGTGCCAGCAGTGAGGGACAGGGGAGTGAGAATGAGCAGTTCTTC. This sequence joins TRBV6-4 and TRBJ2-1, with 10 bases fitting TRBD1. Germline V lookup: CDR1 MRHNA, CDR2 SNTAGT. The J segment lost 7 bases and the V segment lost 3 bases, leaving 6 bases of the junction unmatched. The CDR3 is 15 amino acids.

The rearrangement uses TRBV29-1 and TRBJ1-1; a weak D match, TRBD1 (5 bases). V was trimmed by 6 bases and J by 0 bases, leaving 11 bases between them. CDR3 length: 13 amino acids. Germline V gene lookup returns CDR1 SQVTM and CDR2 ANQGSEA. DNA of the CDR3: TGCAGCGTCCGAACAGGCCTGAACACTGAAGCTTTCTTT. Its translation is CSVRTGLNTEAFF.

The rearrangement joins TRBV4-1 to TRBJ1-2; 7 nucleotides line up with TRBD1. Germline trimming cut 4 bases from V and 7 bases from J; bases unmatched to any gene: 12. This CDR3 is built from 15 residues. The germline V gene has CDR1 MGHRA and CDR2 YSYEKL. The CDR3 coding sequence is TGCGCCAGCAGCCTCAGACAGGGCGGGTCGCTTGGCTACACCTTC. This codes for CASSLRQGGSLGYTF.

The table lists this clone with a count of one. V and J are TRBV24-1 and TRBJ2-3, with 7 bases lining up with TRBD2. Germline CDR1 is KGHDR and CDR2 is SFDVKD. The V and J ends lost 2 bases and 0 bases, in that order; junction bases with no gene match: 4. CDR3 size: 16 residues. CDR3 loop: CATSDSGGPSTDTQYF. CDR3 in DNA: TGTGCCACCAGTGATTCGGGGGGACCTAGCACAGATACGCAGTATTTT.

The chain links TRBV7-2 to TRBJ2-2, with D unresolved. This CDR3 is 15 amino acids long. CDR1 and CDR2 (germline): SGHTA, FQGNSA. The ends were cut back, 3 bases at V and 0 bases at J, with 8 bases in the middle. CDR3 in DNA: TGTGCCAGCAGCTTCCGGAGCGCGAACACCGGGGAGCTGTTTTTT. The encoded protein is CASSFRSANTGELFF.

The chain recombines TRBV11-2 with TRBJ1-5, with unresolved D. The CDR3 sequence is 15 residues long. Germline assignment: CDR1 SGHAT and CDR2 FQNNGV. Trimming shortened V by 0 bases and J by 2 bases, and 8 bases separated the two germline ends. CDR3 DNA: TGTGCCAGCAGCTTAGATTCAAGAGGCAATCAGCCCCAGCATTTT. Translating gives CASSLDSRGNQPQHF.

CDR3 sequence: CASSLGVAGETQYF. The CDR3 nucleotides are TGTGCCAGCAGCTTGGGGGTAGCAGGGGAGACCCAGTACTTC. This sequence joins TRBV5-4 and TRBJ2-5; tentatively, D is TRBD1 (5 bases). The V and J ends lost 0 bases and 5 bases respectively, with 11 bases between them. Germline loops: CDR1 SGHNT, CDR2 YYREEE (reference sequence). The CDR3 totals 14 residues.

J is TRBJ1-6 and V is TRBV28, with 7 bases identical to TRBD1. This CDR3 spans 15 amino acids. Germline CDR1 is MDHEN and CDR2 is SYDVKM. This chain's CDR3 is CAAGSLQGVGSPLHF. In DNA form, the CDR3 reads TGTGCAGCCGGGTCCCTTCAGGGGGTAGGGTCACCCCTCCACTTT.

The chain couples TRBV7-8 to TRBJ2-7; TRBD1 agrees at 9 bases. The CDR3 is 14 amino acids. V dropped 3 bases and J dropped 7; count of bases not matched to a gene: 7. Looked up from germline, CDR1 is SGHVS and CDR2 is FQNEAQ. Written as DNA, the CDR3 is TGTGCCAGCAGCTTGGGACAGGGAGTTCGGGAGCAGTACTTC. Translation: CASSLGQGVREQYF.

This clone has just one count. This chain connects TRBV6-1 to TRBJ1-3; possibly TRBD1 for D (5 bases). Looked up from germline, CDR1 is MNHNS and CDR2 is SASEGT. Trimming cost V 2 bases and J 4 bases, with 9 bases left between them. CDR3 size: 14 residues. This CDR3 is CASSERTRGNTIYF. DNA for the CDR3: TGTGCCAGCAGTGAAAGGACAAGAGGAAACACCATATATTTT.

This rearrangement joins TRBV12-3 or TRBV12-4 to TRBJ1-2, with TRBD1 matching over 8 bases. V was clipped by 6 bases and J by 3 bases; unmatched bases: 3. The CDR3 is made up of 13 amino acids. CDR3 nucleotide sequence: TGTGCCAGCAGGTCGACAGGGGACTATGGCTACACCTTC. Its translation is CASRSTGDYGYTF.

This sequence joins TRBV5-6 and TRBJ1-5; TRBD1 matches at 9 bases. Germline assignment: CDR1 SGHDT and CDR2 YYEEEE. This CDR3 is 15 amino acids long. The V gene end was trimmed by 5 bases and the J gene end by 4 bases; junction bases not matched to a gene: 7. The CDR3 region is CASRLGQGTNQPQHF. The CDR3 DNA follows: TGTGCCAGCAGGCTAGGACAGGGGACTAATCAGCCCCAGCATTTT.

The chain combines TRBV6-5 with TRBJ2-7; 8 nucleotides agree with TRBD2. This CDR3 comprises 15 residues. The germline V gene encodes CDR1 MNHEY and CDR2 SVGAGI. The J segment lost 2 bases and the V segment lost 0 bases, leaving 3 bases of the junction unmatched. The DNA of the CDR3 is TGTGCCAGCAGTTACTCGGCGGGAGGAGCCTACGAGCAGTACTTC. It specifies CASSYSAGGAYEQYF.

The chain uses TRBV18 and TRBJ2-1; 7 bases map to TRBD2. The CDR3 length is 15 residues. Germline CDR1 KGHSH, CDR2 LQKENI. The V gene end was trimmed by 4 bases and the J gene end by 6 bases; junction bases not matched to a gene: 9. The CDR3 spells CASSLGLEVANEQFF. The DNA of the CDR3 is TGTGCCAGCTCACTCGGACTAGAAGTGGCCAATGAGCAGTTCTTC. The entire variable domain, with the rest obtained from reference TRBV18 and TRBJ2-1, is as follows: NAGVMQNPRHLVRRRGQEARLRCSPMKGHSHVYWYRQLPEEGLKFMVYLQKENIIDESGMPKERFSAEFPKEGPSILRIQQVVRGDSAAYFCASSLGLEVANEQFFGPGTRLTVL.

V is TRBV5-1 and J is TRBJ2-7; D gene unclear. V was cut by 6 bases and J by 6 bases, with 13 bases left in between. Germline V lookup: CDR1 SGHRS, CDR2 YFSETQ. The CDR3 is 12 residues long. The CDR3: CASTPEFGEQYF. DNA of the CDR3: TGCGCCAGCACCCCTGAATTCGGCGAGCAGTACTTC.

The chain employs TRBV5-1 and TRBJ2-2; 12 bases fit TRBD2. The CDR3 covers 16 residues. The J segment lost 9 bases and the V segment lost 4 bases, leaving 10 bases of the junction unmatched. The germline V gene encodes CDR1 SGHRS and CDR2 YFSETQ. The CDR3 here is CASSRETSGSIRELFF. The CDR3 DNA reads TGCGCCAGCAGCCGGGAGACTAGCGGGAGTATAAGGGAGCTGTTTTTT.

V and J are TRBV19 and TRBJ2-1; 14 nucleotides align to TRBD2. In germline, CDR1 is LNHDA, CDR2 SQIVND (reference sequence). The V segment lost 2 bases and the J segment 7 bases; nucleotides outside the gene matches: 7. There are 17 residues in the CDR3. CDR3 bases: TGTGCCAGTAGTATAACGACTAGCGGGAGGGCCAGGAATGAGCAGTTCTTC. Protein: CASSITTSGRARNEQFF.